These T cell receptor beta chains were read from a single sample in a study of human T cells and chemical hapten exposure. TCRdb reprocessed the RACE reads with MiXCR, giving one entry per CDR3 protein. The profile shows about 120,000 distinct CDR3 sequences, about 11% of them singletons. The material was whole blood, obtained in connection with sensitization to the hapten diphenylcyclopropenone (DPC). Source of these receptors: a woman between 50 and 59 years old with alopecia areata. Some clones in this sample may be carry-over from other donors' samples. The CDR3 runs from the conserved cysteine through the conserved F or W. D genes are given only for firm matches. Size tells how often a clone was seen (once, few, many) or the class of an expanded clone, and some rows leave it out.

CDR3 DNA: TGCAGTGCTAGCCGGACCGTAAACTTCTATAGCAATCAGCCCCAGCATTTT
CDR3 protein: CSASRTVNFYSNQPQHF
D gene: NA
J gene: TRBJ1-5
clone size: NA
V gene: TRBV20-1
CDR3 length: 17

CDR3 DNA: TGTGCCAGCAGGACTAGCGGGAGTTTGGATGATGAGCAGTTCTTC
CDR3 protein: CASRTSGSLDDEQFF
D gene: TRBD2
J gene: TRBJ2-1
clone size: few
V gene: TRBV28
CDR3 length: 15

CDR3 DNA: TGCGCCAGCAGCTTGGGAGCTAGCGGACGCCCTAATCGGAATGAGCAGTTCTTC
CDR3 protein: CASSLGASGRPNRNEQFF
D gene: TRBD2
J gene: TRBJ2-1
clone size: NA
V gene: TRBV5-1
CDR3 length: 18

CDR3 DNA: TGCAGCGTTGAGGGTTCGGCAAACATTCAGTACTTC
CDR3 protein: CSVEGSANIQYF
D gene: NA
J gene: TRBJ2-4
clone size: NA
V gene: TRBV29-1
CDR3 length: 12

CDR3 DNA: TGCGCCAGCATTGACAGGGAGGGAGAGACCCAGTACTTC
CDR3 protein: CASIDREGETQYF
D gene: NA
J gene: TRBJ2-5
clone size: few
V gene: TRBV28
CDR3 length: 13

CDR3 DNA: TGCAGCGCCACACCTTCTAGCACAGATACGCAGTATTTT
CDR3 protein: CSATPSSTDTQYF
D gene: NA
J gene: TRBJ2-3
clone size: NA
V gene: TRBV29-1
CDR3 length: 13

CDR3 DNA: TGTGCCAGCAGTCAGGGGTATGCCGGGGAGCTGTTTTTT
CDR3 protein: CASSQGYAGELFF
D gene: NA
J gene: TRBJ2-2
clone size: NA
V gene: TRBV12-3/TRBV12-4
CDR3 length: 13

CDR3 DNA: TGTGCCAGCAGTTTATCGAGGTACTACGAGCAGTACTTC
CDR3 protein: CASSLSRYYEQYF
D gene: NA
J gene: TRBJ2-7
clone size: few
V gene: TRBV27
CDR3 length: 13

CDR3 DNA: TGTGCCAGCTCACCCGACGTCCGGATAGGACTCTCTGGAAACACCATATATTTT
CDR3 protein: CASSPDVRIGLSGNTIYF
D gene: NA
J gene: TRBJ1-3
clone size: few
V gene: TRBV6-5
CDR3 length: 18

CDR3 DNA: TGTGCCAGCTCACCCGGCGTTCTAACAGGGAGTGCGTCACCCCTCCACTTT
CDR3 protein: CASSPGVLTGSASPLHF
D gene: NA
J gene: TRBJ1-6
clone size: NA
V gene: TRBV18
CDR3 length: 17

CDR3 DNA: TGTGCCAGCCCCCTTGGAGGCTATGGCTACACCTTC
CDR3 protein: CASPLGGYGYTF
D gene: NA
J gene: TRBJ1-2
clone size: few
V gene: TRBV19
CDR3 length: 12